Below are 2 T cell receptor beta chains sequenced from a single sample in a study of low-dose radiotherapy and immunotherapy resistance in tumors. TCR amplification used 20 PCR cycles, a constant-region primer and a V-primer adapter. TCRdb re-analysed the reads in MiXCR, keeping a single row per CDR3 protein. The sample includes approximately 47,000 distinct CDR3 sequences, roughly 10% seen only once; the top ten take approximately 6.2%. Specified time point: before trial treatment. This material consisted of PBMCs, taken before treatment. These receptors were collected from a female donor with ovarian cancer.

This clonotype was seen repeatedly, ten times or more. This chain connects TRBV20-1 to TRBJ2-3; the D is unclear. Trimming removed 6 bases at V and 1 base at J, with 11 bases between. Germline lookup yields CDR1 DFQATT and CDR2 SNEGSKA (reference sequence). This CDR3 is built from 13 residues. The CDR3 spells CSAQRTGTDTQYF. The CDR3 DNA is TGCAGTGCGCAAAGGACGGGCACAGATACGCAGTATTTT.

This clonotype occurred many times. The V gene is TRBV28, the J gene TRBJ2-7; 12 nucleotides line up with TRBD2. The J segment lost 1 base and the V segment lost 6 bases, leaving 4 bases of the junction unmatched. In germline, CDR1 is MDHEN, CDR2 SYDVKM. This CDR3 is 15 amino acids long. CDR3 DNA sequence: TGTGCCAGCAGCCCCGGACTAGCGGGATCCTACGAGCAGTACTTC. Its translation is CASSPGLAGSYEQYF.